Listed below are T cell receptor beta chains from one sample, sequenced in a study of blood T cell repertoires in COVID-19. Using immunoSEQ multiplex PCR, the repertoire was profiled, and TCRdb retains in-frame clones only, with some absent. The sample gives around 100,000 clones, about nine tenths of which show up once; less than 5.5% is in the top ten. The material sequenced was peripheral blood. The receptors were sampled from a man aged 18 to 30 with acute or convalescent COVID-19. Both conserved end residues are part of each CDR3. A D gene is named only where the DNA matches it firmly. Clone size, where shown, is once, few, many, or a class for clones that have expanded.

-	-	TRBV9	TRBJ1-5	CASSASGNSNQPQHF	TGTGCCAGCAGCGCGTCAGGGAATAGCAATCAGCCCCAGCATTTT
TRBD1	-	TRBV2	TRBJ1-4	CASSLTGDIELFF	TGTGCCAGCAGTTTGACAGGGGATATAGAACTGTTTTTT
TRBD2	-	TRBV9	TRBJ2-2	CASSGPRTSGNTGELFF	TGTGCCAGCAGCGGTCCCCGGACTAGCGGGAACACCGGGGAGCTGTTTTTT
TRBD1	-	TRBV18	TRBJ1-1	CASSPRLQTGGTEAFF	TGTGCCAGCTCACCACGTTTGCAGACAGGGGGGACTGAAGCTTTCTTT
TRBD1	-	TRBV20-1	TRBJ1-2	CSASTGGSGYGYTF	TGCAGTGCTAGTACAGGGGGCTCTGGATATGGCTACACCTTC
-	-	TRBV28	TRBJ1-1	CASSLASVGVVNTEAFF	TGTGCCAGCAGTTTAGCTTCAGTAGGGGTTGTGAACACTGAAGCTTTCTTT
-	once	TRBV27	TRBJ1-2	CASSSRTWTMAFDGYTF	TGTGCCAGCAGTTCCCGGACATGGACTATGGCGTTCGATGGCTACACCTTC
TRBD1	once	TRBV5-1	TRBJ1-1	CASSLEGTGGAGNTEAFF	TGCGCCAGCAGCTTGGAGGGGACAGGGGGCGCGGGGAACACTGAAGCTTTCTTT
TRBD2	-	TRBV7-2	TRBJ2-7	CASSLIAGTSGRGYEQYF	TGTGCCAGCAGCTTAATAGCAGGGACTAGCGGGAGGGGGTACGAGCAGTACTTC
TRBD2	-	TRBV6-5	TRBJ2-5	CASSLAGLETQYF	TGTGCCAGCAGTTTAGCGGGGCTAGAGACCCAGTACTTC